The 23 T cell receptor beta chains given below trace back to one sample, sequenced in a study of CD8+CD57+ T cells in acquired aplastic anemia. TCR beta VDJ and CDR3 profiles were obtained from a genomic DNA template. One entry per CDR3 protein, called by TCRdb with MiXCR from the reads. The sample yields about half a million distinct CDR3 sequences, about a third seen once. Those patients picked for sequencing had displayed CD8+CD57+ cell expansion on flow cytometry. The sequenced sample was sorted CD4+, CD8+, or CD8+CD57+ T cells (not recorded which) from PBMCs. The receptors stem from a human donor with aplastic anemia.

The CDR3 spells CASHSISSGANVLTF. CDR3 sequence (DNA): TGTGCCAGCCATTCGATTAGCTCTGGGGCCAACGTCCTGACTTTC. The chain recombines TRBV27 with TRBJ2-6; D gene ambiguous. Germline CDR1 reads MNHEY; CDR2 reads SMNVEV (reference sequence). This CDR3 spans 15 amino acids. Trimming took off 8 bases at V and 0 bases at J, with 11 bases between the two ends.

The V gene is TRBV10-2, the J gene TRBJ1-2; TRBD1 might be the D (5 bases). V lost 4 bases, J lost 7 bases, and 10 bases lay in between. This CDR3 has 12 amino acids. CDR1 and CDR2 (germline): WSHSY, SAAADI. The CDR3 here is CASSAGTGGYTF. The CDR3 DNA reads as TGCGCCAGCAGTGCAGGGACTGGTGGCTACACCTTC.

The chain carries TRBV6-1 and TRBJ2-7; D is possibly TRBD2 (6 bases). The CDR3 has 14 amino acids. Trimming took 1 base from V and 2 from J, leaving 9 bases between them. CDR1 and CDR2 (germline): MNHNS, SASEGT. CDR3 DNA sequence: TGTGCCAGCAGTGAAGTTAGCGGAACCTACGAGCAGTACTTC. Amino acids: CASSEVSGTYEQYF.

The chain uses TRBV5-4 and TRBJ2-7; D not certain. The CDR3 covers 15 residues. From germline, CDR1 is SGHNT and CDR2 YYREEE (reference sequence). V was pared by 3 bases and J by 3 bases, with 16 bases between. The CDR3 nucleotides read TGTGCCAGCAGCTCAAAGACCGGATTGTTCTACGAGCAGTACTTC. Its translation is CASSSKTGLFYEQYF.

The J gene is TRBJ1-2, the V gene TRBV28; 7 nucleotides match TRBD1. V dropped 9 bases and J dropped 6; count of bases not matched to a gene: 10. The V gene's germline CDR1 is MDHEN and CDR2 SYDVKM. CDR3 length equals 13 residues. Here the CDR3 reads CASAGGNNDGYTF. Written as DNA, the CDR3 is TGTGCCAGTGCAGGGGGAAACAATGATGGCTACACCTTC.

This clonotype was counted many times. This chain uses TRBV15 with TRBJ2-1, with 7 nucleotides matching TRBD1. The CDR3 loop spans 15 amino acids. Germline CDR1 is LNHNV and CDR2 is YYDKDF (reference sequence). The junction had 11 bases not matched to a gene; V was cut back by 6 bases and J by 6 bases. As DNA, the CDR3 is TGTGCCACCAGGACCGGACAGGCGCTCGGCAATGAGCAGTTCTTC. As protein: CATRTGQALGNEQFF.

This clonotype was counted at least ten times. The V gene is TRBV19, the J gene TRBJ1-5; D is possibly TRBD1 (6 bases). Germline V lookup: CDR1 LNHDA, CDR2 SQIVND (reference sequence). Trimming removed 2 bases from V and 5 bases from J, with 13 bases in between. This CDR3 has 15 residues. CDR3 DNA: TGTGCCAGTAGTATAACGGGGGGGCTTGATCAGCCCCAGCATTTT. As protein: CASSITGGLDQPQHF.

This clonotype was seen many times. This sequence joins TRBV7-9 and TRBJ2-6, with 9 bases matching TRBD1. V dropped 1 base and J dropped 4; count of bases not matched to a gene: 11. This CDR3 has 19 amino acids. From germline, CDR1 is SEHNR and CDR2 FQNEAQ (reference sequence). The CDR3 sequence is CASSLGRRDRATGANVLTF. CDR3 in DNA: TGTGCCAGCAGCTTAGGTAGGCGGGACAGGGCCACAGGGGCCAACGTCCTGACTTTC.

This clonotype was counted ten times or more. This sequence joins TRBV19 and TRBJ1-3; tentatively, D is TRBD1 (5 bases). Germline lookup yields CDR1 LNHDA and CDR2 SQIVND (reference sequence). Trimming stripped 3 bases from V and 0 bases from J, with 15 bases between. There are 17 residues in the CDR3. In DNA, the CDR3 is TGTGCCAGTAGTATGAGGGGACGTACGAGCTCTGGAAACACCATATATTTT. Translation gives CASSMRGRTSSGNTIYF.

The table lists this clonotype with many counts. V is TRBV2 and J is TRBJ1-1; D unresolved. CDR3 size: 15 residues. With 7 bases removed from V and 4 bases from J, the gap between germline ends came to 19 bases. Germline V gives CDR1 SNHLY, CDR2 FYNNEI. CDR3 amino acids: CASTLLPPGSTEAFF. DNA of the CDR3: TGTGCCAGCACTCTTCTTCCCCCGGGAAGCACTGAAGCTTTCTTT.

V and J are TRBV14 and TRBJ2-2; TRBD2 is a possible D gene (5 bases). This CDR3 region has 15 residues. Germline lookup yields CDR1 SGHDN and CDR2 FVKESK. V was cut by 0 bases and J by 9 bases, with 14 bases left in between. CDR3 sequence (DNA): TGTGCCAGCAGCCAAGATGGAGGCGGCCTGTGGGAGCTGTTTTTT. As protein: CASSQDGGGLWELFF.

Here the CDR3 reads CASSQGTRGSTGELFF. Here the CDR3 DNA reads TGTGCCAGCAGCCAAGGCACTAGGGGTAGCACCGGGGAGCTGTTTTTT. The chain is built from TRBV4-2 and TRBJ2-2; D possibly matches TRBD1 or TRBD2 (5 bases each). The germline gives CDR1 LGHNA, CDR2 YNFKEQ. V was clipped by 1 base and J by 4 bases, with 13 bases between them. This CDR3 contains 16 residues.

A few counts support this clonotype. The chain couples TRBV12-5 to TRBJ2-7, with D unclear. CDR3 length: 11 amino acids. Germline V gene sequence: CDR1 LGHNT, CDR2 FRNRAP. The V gene lost 2 bases and the J gene lost 4 bases, with 3 bases spanning the gap. The CDR3 DNA reads TGTGCTAGTGGTTTGTGGTACGAGCAGTACTTC. Encoded protein: CASGLWYEQYF.

This sequence joins TRBV6-2 or TRBV6-3 and TRBJ2-7; TRBD2 matches 13 bases. CDR3 length: 16 residues. Looked up from germline, CDR1 is MNHEY and CDR2 is SVGEGT. V lost 2 bases and J lost 6; bases outside the gene matches: 7. CDR3 in amino acids: CASSYMGLAGLAEQYF. CDR3 DNA: TGTGCCAGCAGTTACATGGGACTAGCGGGACTAGCCGAGCAGTACTTC.

V and J are TRBV6-5 and TRBJ2-7; D assignment may be TRBD1 or TRBD2 (6 bases each). Germline loops: CDR1 MNHEY, CDR2 SVGAGI. CDR3 size: 15 residues. Between the trimmed V and J ends, which lost 8 bases and 5 bases, there was a span of 22 bases. The DNA for the CDR3 is TGTGCCAGCGGTTCGGGTCGCGGGACAAGAGACGAGCAGTACTTC. Its protein product is CASGSGRGTRDEQYF.

In its sample, this clonotype was seen a few times. The rearrangement joins TRBV20-1 to TRBJ2-7; tentatively, D is TRBD2 (5 bases). With 0 bases removed from V and 3 bases from J, the gap between germline ends came to 12 bases. CDR1 and CDR2 (germline): DFQATT, SNEGSKA (reference sequence). The CDR3 sequence is 14 residues long. CDR3 nucleotides: TGCAGTGCTAGAGATAGAAGAGGAGGCTACGAGCAGTACTTC. It yields the protein CSARDRRGGYEQYF.

This clonotype has only a few counts. V is TRBV11-1 and J is TRBJ1-6; D perhaps matches TRBD1 (5 bases). CDR3 length: 19 residues. Germline assignment: CDR1 SGHAT and CDR2 FQDESV (reference sequence). CDR3 DNA: TGTGCTAGAACGACTCCGGGACGGAAAACTAATTCGGTTAATTCACCCCTCCACTTT. Its translation is CARTTPGRKTNSVNSPLHF. Looking up the rest from reference TRBV11-1 and TRBJ1-6 gives the full variable domain: EAEVAQSPRYKITEKSQAVAFWCDPISGHATLYWYRQILGQGPELLVQFQDESVVDDSQLPKDRFSAERLKGVDSTLKIQPAELGDSAMYLCARTTPGRKTNSVNSPLHFGNGTRLTVT.

This chain links TRBV20-1 with TRBJ1-2; D perhaps matches TRBD1 (5 bases). V lost 0 bases and J 5 bases, leaving 22 bases between the germline ends. The CDR3 sequence is 17 residues long. The V gene's germline CDR1 is DFQATT and CDR2 SNEGSKA (reference sequence). CDR3 DNA sequence: TGCAGTGCTAGAGATCGCGGGTTGGGGCAGAAACAGTATGGCTACACCTTC. Translating gives CSARDRGLGQKQYGYTF.

This clonotype was seen ten or more times. The J gene is TRBJ2-7, the V gene TRBV6-1; 8 nucleotides agree with TRBD1. The germline gives CDR1 MNHNS, CDR2 SASEGT. This CDR3 is built from 16 residues. Trimming removed 6 bases from V and 5 bases from J; junction bases left unmatched: 15. CDR3 coding DNA: TGTGCCAGCAGAAGACCGATGGACAGGGAGGAGGACGAGCAGTACTTC. This codes for CASRRPMDREEDEQYF.

This clonotype was found a few times. The V call is TRBV6-5, the J call TRBJ1-1; D is undetermined. The CDR3 loop spans 11 amino acids. The ends were cut back, 10 bases at V and 4 bases at J, with 10 bases in the middle. Looked up from germline, CDR1 is MNHEY and CDR2 is SVGAGI. This CDR3 reads CATGLGTEAFF. In nucleotides, the CDR3 is TGTGCCACCGGCCTGGGCACTGAAGCTTTCTTT.

The chain recombines TRBV6-5 with TRBJ2-3, with unresolved D. The V end lost 0 bases, the J end lost 6 bases, and 7 bases lay between the germline ends. The germline gives CDR1 MNHEY, CDR2 SVGAGI. The CDR3 length is 13 residues. The CDR3 loop reads CASSYSSVDTQYF. In DNA, the CDR3 is TGTGCCAGCAGTTACTCAAGCGTGGATACGCAGTATTTT.

At least ten counts were recorded for this clonotype. The chain employs TRBV6-4 and TRBJ1-6; D not certain. Germline CDR1 and CDR2: MRHNA and SNTAGT. The CDR3 is 13 residues long. V lost 3 bases and J lost 4, with 4 bases in between. CDR3 DNA: TGTGCCAGCAGTGAAACGTATAATTCACCCCTCCACTTT. It yields the protein CASSETYNSPLHF.

This chain uses TRBV7-9 with TRBJ1-2; D remains unclear. Germline V gives CDR1 SEHNR, CDR2 FQNEAQ (reference sequence). There are 8 residues in the CDR3. The V end was cut by 5 bases, the J end by 13 bases, with 5 bases between. CDR3 nucleotide sequence: TGTGCCAGCAGCGCCACCACCTTC. It codes for CASSATTF.